This TCR beta chain appears in the sequencing data of a study of blood T cell repertoires in COVID-19. Study overall: The United States, Italy and Spain were the sources of the acute and convalescent COVID-19 samples.

Profiling relied on immunoSEQ multiplex PCR, and the TCRdb table lists in-frame clones only, not all of them. The sample shows around 200,000 clones, 87% of them seen only once. The CDR3 extends over 15 amino acids. V was pared by 1 base and J by 3 bases, with 7 bases between. Germline CDR1 reads SGHNT; CDR2 reads YENEEA. This receptor was taken from a man aged 60 to 69 who had recovered from COVID-19. Material: peripheral blood. The chain links TRBV11-3 to TRBJ2-6, with TRBD2 as a possible D gene (5 bases). CDR3 protein: CASSLGGYGANVLTF. The CDR3, as DNA: TGTGCCAGCAGCTTAGGAGGGTATGGGGCCAACGTCCTGACTTTC.